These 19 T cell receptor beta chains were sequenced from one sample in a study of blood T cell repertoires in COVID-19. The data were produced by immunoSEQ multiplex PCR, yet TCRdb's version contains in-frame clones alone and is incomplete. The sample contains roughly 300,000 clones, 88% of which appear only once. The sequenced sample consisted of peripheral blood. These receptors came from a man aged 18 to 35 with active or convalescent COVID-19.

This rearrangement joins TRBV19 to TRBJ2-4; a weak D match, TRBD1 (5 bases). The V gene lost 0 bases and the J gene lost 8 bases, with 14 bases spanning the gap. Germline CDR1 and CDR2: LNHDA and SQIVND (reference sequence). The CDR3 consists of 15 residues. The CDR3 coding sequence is TGTGCCAGTAGTATAGAGAACACCGAAGGGGACATTCAGTACTTC. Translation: CASSIENTEGDIQYF.

The CDR3 DNA sequence: TGTGCCAGCAGCTTGGTGGGACAGGGAAAGACCCAGTACTTC. Its protein is CASSLVGQGKTQYF. V gene TRBV5-4 combines with J gene TRBJ2-5; 9 positions match TRBD1. CDR3 length: 14 residues. The junction had 3 bases not matched to a gene; V was cut back by 0 bases and J by 6 bases. The germline gives CDR1 SGHNT, CDR2 YYREEE (reference sequence).

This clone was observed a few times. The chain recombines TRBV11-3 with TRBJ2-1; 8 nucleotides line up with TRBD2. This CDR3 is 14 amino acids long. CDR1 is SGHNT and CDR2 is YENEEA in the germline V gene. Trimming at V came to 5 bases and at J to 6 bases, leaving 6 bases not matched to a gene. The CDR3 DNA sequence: TGTGCCAGCAGCCCGGGGGGGGGAATCAATGAGCAGTTCTTC. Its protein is CASSPGGGINEQFF.

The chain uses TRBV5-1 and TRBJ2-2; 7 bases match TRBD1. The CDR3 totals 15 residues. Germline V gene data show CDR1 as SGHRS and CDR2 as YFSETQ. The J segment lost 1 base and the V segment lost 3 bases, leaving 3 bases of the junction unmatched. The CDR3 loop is CASSSGTENTGELFF. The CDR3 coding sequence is TGCGCCAGCAGCTCCGGGACAGAGAACACCGGGGAGCTGTTTTTT.

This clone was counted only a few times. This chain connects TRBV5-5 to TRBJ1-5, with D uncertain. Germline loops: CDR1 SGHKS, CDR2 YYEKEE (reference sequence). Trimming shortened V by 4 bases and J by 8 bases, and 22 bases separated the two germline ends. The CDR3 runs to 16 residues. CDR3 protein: CASSNADGVGGEPQHF. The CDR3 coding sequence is TGTGCCAGCAGCAACGCGGACGGGGTCGGAGGAGAGCCCCAGCATTTT.

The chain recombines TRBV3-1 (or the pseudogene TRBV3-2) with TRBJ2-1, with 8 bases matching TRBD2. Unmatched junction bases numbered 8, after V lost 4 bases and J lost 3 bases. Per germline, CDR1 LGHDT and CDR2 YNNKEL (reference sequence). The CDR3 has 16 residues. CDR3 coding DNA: TGTGCCAGCAGCCCCGCAGCGGGAGCCTTCTACAATGAGCAGTTCTTC. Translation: CASSPAAGAFYNEQFF.

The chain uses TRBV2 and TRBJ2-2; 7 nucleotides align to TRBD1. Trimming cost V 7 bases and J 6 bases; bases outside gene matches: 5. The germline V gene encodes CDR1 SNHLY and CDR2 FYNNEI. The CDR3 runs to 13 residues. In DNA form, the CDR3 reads TGTGCCAGCATTCAGGGGGTCGCCGGGGAGCTGTTTTTT. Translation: CASIQGVAGELFF.

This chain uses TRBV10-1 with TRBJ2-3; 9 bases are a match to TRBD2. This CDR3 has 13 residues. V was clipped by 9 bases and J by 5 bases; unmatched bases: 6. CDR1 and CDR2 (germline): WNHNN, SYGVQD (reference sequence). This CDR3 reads CASSSGGGDTQYF. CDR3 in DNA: TGCGCCAGTAGTAGCGGGGGAGGAGATACGCAGTATTTT.

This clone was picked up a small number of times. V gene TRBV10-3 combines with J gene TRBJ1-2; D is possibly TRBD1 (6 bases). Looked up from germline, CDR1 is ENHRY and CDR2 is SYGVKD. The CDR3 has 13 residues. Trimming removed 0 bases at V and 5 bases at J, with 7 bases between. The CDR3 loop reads CAISESQGYGYTF. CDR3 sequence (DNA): TGTGCCATCAGTGAGTCACAGGGATATGGCTACACCTTC.

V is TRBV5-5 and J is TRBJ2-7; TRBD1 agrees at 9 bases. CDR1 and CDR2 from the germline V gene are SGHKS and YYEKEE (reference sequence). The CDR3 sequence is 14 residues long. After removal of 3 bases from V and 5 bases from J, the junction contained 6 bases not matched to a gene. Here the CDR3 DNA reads TGTGCCAGCAGCTGGGGACAGGGCGGGGACGAGCAGTACTTC. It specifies CASSWGQGGDEQYF.

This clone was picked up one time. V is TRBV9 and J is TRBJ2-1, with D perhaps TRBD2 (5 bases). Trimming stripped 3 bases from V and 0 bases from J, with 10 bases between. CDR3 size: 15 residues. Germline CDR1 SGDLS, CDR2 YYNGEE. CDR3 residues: CASSASGSSYNEQFF. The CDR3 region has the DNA TGTGCCAGCAGCGCGAGCGGAAGCTCCTACAATGAGCAGTTCTTC.

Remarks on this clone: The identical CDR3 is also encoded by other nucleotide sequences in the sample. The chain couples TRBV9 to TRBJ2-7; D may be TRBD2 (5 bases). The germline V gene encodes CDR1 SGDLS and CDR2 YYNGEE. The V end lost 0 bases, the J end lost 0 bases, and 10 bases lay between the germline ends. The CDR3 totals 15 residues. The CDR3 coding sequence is TGTGCCAGCAGCGTAGGAGGGCCGAGCTCCTACGAGCAGTACTTC. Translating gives CASSVGGPSSYEQYF.

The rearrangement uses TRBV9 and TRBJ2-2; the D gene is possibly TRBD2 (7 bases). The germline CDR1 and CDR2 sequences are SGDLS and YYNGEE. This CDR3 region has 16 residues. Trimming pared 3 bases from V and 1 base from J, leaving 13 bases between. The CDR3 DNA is TGTGCCAGCAGCGAGGGGGGGCGACAGAACACCGGGGAGCTGTTTTTT. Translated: CASSEGGRQNTGELFF.

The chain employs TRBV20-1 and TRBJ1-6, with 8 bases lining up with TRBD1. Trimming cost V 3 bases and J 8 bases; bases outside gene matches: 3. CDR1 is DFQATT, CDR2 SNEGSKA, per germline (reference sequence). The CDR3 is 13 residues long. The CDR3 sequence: CSASNRGYSPLHF. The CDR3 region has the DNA TGCAGTGCTAGTAACAGGGGGTATTCACCCCTCCACTTT.

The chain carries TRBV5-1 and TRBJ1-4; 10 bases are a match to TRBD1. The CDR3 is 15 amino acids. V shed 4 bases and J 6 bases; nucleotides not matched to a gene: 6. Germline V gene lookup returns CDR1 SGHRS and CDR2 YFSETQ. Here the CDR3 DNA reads TGCGCCAGCAGCCTGACAGGGGGCCTGGATGAAAAACTGTTTTTT. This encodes CASSLTGGLDEKLFF.

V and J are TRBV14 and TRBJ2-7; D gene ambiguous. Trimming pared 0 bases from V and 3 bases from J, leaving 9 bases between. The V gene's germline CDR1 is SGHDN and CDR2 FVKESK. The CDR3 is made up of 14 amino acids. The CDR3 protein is CASSQDPQSYEQYF. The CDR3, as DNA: TGTGCCAGCAGCCAAGACCCACAGAGCTACGAGCAGTACTTC.

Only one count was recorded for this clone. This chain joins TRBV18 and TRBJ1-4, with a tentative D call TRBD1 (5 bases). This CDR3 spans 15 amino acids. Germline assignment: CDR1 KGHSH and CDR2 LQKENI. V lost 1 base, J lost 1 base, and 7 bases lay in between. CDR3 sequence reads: CASSPLTETNEKLFF. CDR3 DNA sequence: TGTGCCAGCTCACCACTGACAGAAACTAATGAAAAACTGTTTTTT.

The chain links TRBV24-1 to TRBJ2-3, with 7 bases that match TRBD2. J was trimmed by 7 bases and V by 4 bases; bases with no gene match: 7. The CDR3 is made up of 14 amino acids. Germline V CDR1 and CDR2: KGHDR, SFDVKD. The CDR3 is CATSESGVMNTQYF. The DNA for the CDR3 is TGTGCCACCAGTGAAAGCGGGGTGATGAATACGCAGTATTTT.

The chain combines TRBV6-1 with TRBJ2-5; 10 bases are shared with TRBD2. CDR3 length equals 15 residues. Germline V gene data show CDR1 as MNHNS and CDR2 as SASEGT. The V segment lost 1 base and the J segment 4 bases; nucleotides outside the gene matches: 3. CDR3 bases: TGTGCCAGCAGTGAAGGGGGGACTAGCGTAGAGACCCAGTACTTC. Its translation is CASSEGGTSVETQYF.